A selection of T cell receptor beta chains follows, all from one sample in a study of blood T cells in healthy people across ages. Each CDR3 protein gets one entry after TCRdb re-called the 5' RACE reads with MiXCR. Here the sample spans 650,000 to 1,000,000 distinct CDR3 sequences, under 40% being singletons. Sequencing was performed on blood. The receptor set was obtained from a man aged 18 to 30 in good health. CDR3s include the opening cysteine and the closing phenylalanine or tryptophan. A D gene is named only where the DNA matches it firmly. Only some rows state a clone size, as once, few, many or a class for expanded clones.

J | V | D | size | CDR3 | DNA
TRBJ1-2 | TRBV12-3/TRBV12-4 | . | once | CASSLAIGGGGGYTF | TGTGCCAGCAGTTTGGCAATTGGGGGCGGCGGCGGCTACACCTTC
TRBJ2-1 | TRBV20-1 | . | . | CSANPRDNQETQFF | TGCAGTGCCAACCCCCGGGACAACCAAGAGACCCAGTTCTTC
TRBJ2-5 | TRBV6-2/TRBV6-3 | . | . | CASSYSPLQETQYF | TGTGCCAGCAGTTACAGCCCGCTACAAGAGACCCAGTACTTC
TRBJ2-1 | TRBV27 | TRBD2 | once | CAISLWGGDEQFF | TGTGCCATCAGTTTGTGGGGGGGGGATGAGCAGTTCTTC
TRBJ1-2 | TRBV14 | . | once | CASSQDFGRYYGYTF | TGTGCCAGCAGCCAAGATTTCGGCAGATACTATGGCTACACCTTC
TRBJ2-5 | TRBV9 | . | few | CASSGSRRGYQETQYF | TGTGCCAGCAGCGGGTCCAGGAGGGGGTACCAAGAGACCCAGTACTTC
TRBJ1-2 | TRBV29-1 | . | many | CSVDPTGSFYGYTF | TGCAGCGTTGACCCCACGGGATCATTCTATGGCTACACCTTC
TRBJ2-7 | TRBV20-1 | . | . | CSARQAYEQYF | TGCAGTGCTCGGCAGGCCTACGAGCAGTACTTC
TRBJ2-7 | TRBV12-3/TRBV12-4 | . | many | CASTPGSWSEQYF | TGTGCCAGCACCCCTGGCTCGTGGTCCGAGCAGTACTTC
TRBJ2-1 | TRBV4-3 | . | few | CASSQDASSGEFF | TGCGCCAGCAGCCAAGATGCGTCTAGTGGCGAGTTCTTC
TRBJ2-7 | TRBV20-1 | TRBD1 | . | CSAIRDRATEEQYF | TGCAGTGCTATACGGGACAGGGCAACGGAGGAGCAGTACTTC
TRBJ2-7 | TRBV5-1 | TRBD1 | few | CASSSSAGGIEQYF | TGCGCCAGCAGTTCGTCGGCAGGGGGCATAGAGCAGTACTTC
TRBJ2-3 | TRBV6-1 | TRBD2 | many | CASSRPPFAGGADTQYF | TGTGCCAGCAGTCGCCCCCCCTTCGCGGGAGGGGCAGATACGCAGTATTTT
TRBJ2-3 | TRBV11-1 | TRBD2 | few | CASSLTSGVIDTQYF | TGTGCCAGCAGCTTAACTAGCGGGGTTATAGATACGCAGTATTTT
TRBJ2-3 | TRBV4-3 | TRBD2 | few | CASSQNGGEADTQYF | TGCGCCAGCAGCCAAAATGGGGGGGAGGCAGATACGCAGTATTTT
TRBJ2-1 | TRBV6-2/TRBV6-3 | TRBD1 | many | CASSHRGSAYNEQFF | TGTGCCAGCAGTCACAGGGGTTCAGCATACAATGAGCAGTTCTTC
TRBJ2-3 | TRBV13 | . | few | CASSMDATDTQYF | TGTGCCAGCAGCATGGACGCCACAGATACGCAGTATTTT
TRBJ1-2 | TRBV6-2/TRBV6-3 | TRBD1 | . | CASSYGTESYGYTF | TGTGCCAGCAGTTACGGGACAGAATCTTATGGCTACACCTTC
TRBJ1-2 | TRBV10-3 | . | many | CAISGGQNYGYTF | TGTGCCATCAGTGGCGGACAGAACTATGGCTACACCTTC
TRBJ2-3 | TRBV6-6 | . | . | CASSYTTLTSTDTQYF | TGTGCCAGCAGTTACACGACTTTAACCAGCACAGATACGCAGTATTTT